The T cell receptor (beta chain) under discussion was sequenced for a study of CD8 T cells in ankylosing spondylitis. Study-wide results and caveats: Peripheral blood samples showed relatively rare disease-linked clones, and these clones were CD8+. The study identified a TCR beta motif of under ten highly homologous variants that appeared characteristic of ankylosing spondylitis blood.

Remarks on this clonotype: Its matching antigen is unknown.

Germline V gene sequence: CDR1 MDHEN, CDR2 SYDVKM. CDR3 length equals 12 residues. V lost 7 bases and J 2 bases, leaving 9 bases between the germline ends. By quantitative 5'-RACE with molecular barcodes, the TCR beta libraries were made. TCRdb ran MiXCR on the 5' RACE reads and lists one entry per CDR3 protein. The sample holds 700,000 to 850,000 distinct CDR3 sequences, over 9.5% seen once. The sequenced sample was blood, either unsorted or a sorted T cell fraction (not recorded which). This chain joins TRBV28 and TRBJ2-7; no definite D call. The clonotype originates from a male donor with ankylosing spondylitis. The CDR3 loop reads CASTHSTYEQYF. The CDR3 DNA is TGTGCCAGCACTCACAGTACCTACGAGCAGTACTTC.